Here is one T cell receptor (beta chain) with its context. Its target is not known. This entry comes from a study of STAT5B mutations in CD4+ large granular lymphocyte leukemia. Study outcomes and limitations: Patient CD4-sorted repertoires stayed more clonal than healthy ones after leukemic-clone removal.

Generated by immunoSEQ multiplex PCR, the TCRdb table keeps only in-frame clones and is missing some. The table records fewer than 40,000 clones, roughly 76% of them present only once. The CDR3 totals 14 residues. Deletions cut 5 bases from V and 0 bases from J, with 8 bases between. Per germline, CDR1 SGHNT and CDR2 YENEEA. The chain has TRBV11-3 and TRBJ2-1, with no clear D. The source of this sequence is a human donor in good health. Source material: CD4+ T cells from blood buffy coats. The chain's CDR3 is CASSPADSYNEQFF. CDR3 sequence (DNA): TGTGCCAGCAGCCCCGCCGACTCCTACAATGAGCAGTTCTTC.